This T cell receptor (beta chain) was found in a study of shared clonotypes between healthy human individuals. About the study: A couple of women and three men aged 18 to 49 made up the donors.

In the naive CD8 group, cells lacked CD45RO and were positively selected for CCR7, so terminally differentiated effector memory CD45RA+ cells were left out. Whole-study findings and limits: Among donors, sharing of clonotypes was expected to be affected by sequencing depth.

Germline CDR1 is LNHDA and CDR2 is SQIVND (reference sequence). The ends were cut back, 5 bases at V and 6 bases at J, with 11 bases in the middle. This CDR3 has 13 residues. Sequencing used immunoSEQ multiplex PCR; TCRdb keeps in-frame clones, though not all of them. The sample lists some 2 million clones, 85% to 95% occurring once. On this clone: Its specificity is not known.

The chain joins TRBV19 to TRBJ1-5; D not certain. The sample comprised naive CD8+ T cells sorted from blood. The sequence came from a young man in good health. CDR3 region: CASSFGMVQPQHF. The CDR3 DNA is TGTGCCAGTAGTTTTGGGATGGTTCAGCCCCAGCATTTT.